These 18 T cell receptor beta chains share one sample of origin, sequenced in a study of T-cell reconstitution after alpha-beta-depleted transplantation in children. Unique molecular identifiers were incorporated during preparation of the TCRbeta library. TCRdb passed the PCR reads through MiXCR, listing each CDR3 protein once. This sample has around 300,000 distinct CDR3 sequences, with around 20% found just once. Sequenced material: PBMCs, mostly from graft donor cells, taken 180 days after TCRalphabeta/CD19-depleted stem cell transplant. The receptors here all came from a male patient younger than 18 who had a stem cell transplant for acute lymphoblastic leukemia, so the T cells may come from the graft donor.

This clonotype occurred a few times. The V call is TRBV5-1, the J call TRBJ2-3; D uncertain. V was clipped by 0 bases and J by 4 bases, with 6 bases between them. This CDR3 region has 13 residues. Germline V lookup: CDR1 SGHRS, CDR2 YFSETQ. CDR3 region: CASSLALPDTQYF. CDR3 in DNA: TGCGCCAGCAGCTTGGCTTTGCCAGATACGCAGTATTTT.

The chain couples TRBV6-6 to TRBJ1-2, with a possible D match to TRBD1 (6 bases). V was clipped by 4 bases and J by 13 bases, with 16 bases between them. The CDR3 length is 12 residues. Germline V gives CDR1 MNHNY, CDR2 SVGAGI (reference sequence). The CDR3 region is CASSSPTGTGTF. The CDR3 nucleotides read TGTGCCAGCAGTTCGCCTACAGGGACTGGCACCTTC.

This CDR3 is CASIGGNTIYF. CDR3 sequence (DNA): TGTGCCAGCATTGGCGGAAACACCATATATTTT. The V gene is TRBV25-1, the J gene TRBJ1-3; D is uncertain. Germline V gene data show CDR1 as MGHDK and CDR2 as SYGVNS. The CDR3 has 11 residues. Trimming stripped 7 bases from V and 4 bases from J, with 5 bases between.

The V and J genes are TRBV20-1 and TRBJ2-2; D is perhaps TRBD2 (6 bases). Trimming stripped 3 bases from V and 4 bases from J, with 21 bases between. The CDR3 is 17 residues long. Germline CDR1 is DFQATT and CDR2 is SNEGSKA (reference sequence). CDR3 amino acids: CSASRSGSRVRTGELFF. The CDR3 DNA sequence: TGCAGTGCTAGCCGTAGCGGATCTCGGGTTCGCACCGGGGAGCTGTTTTTT.

Worth noting for this clonotype: An end of the junction differs from the germline gene, which may be a read error. The rearrangement joins TRBV9 to TRBJ1-2; 9 bases agree with TRBD1. Germline V CDR1 and CDR2: SGDLS, YYNGEE. The length of the CDR3 is 17 residues. The DNA for the CDR3 is TGTTCCAGCAGCGTAGGCATAGGCCGGACAGGGGACTATGGCTACACCTTC. This encodes CSSSVGIGRTGDYGYTF.

This clonotype turned up a few times. This rearrangement joins TRBV21-1 to TRBJ2-7; the table's D gene call, TRBD1, was not cross checked with the DNA. TRBV21-1 is designated a pseudogene. This CDR3 has 11 amino acids. The CDR3 protein is CASSKGDEQYF. The CDR3 DNA follows: TGTGCCAGCAGCAAGGGGGACGAGCAGTACTTC.

The chain links TRBV2 to TRBJ2-7; TRBD1 matches at 7 bases. V lost 1 base to trimming and J lost 3 bases; unmatched junction nucleotides: 15. The CDR3 extends over 18 amino acids. CDR1 and CDR2 (germline): SNHLY, FYNNEI. The CDR3 spells CASSEGAGGQKFHYEQYF. The CDR3 DNA reads TGTGCCAGCAGTGAAGGAGCTGGGGGACAGAAGTTCCACTACGAGCAGTACTTC.

V and J are TRBV4-1 and TRBJ1-4, with 7 bases that match TRBD1. Germline values: CDR1 MGHRA, CDR2 YSYEKL. This CDR3 has 17 residues. V was pared by 3 bases and J by 2 bases, with 9 bases of the junction left unmatched. CDR3 loop: CASSHTERGQTNEKLFF. For the CDR3, the DNA is TGCGCCAGCAGCCATACCGAGAGGGGACAGACTAATGAAAAACTGTTTTTT.

The V and J genes are TRBV9 and TRBJ2-1; D is ambiguous. The CDR3 loop spans 12 amino acids. The V and J ends lost 0 bases and 3 bases respectively, with 1 base between them. Germline V gives CDR1 SGDLS, CDR2 YYNGEE. DNA of the CDR3: TGTGCCAGCAGCGTAGGCTACAATGAGCAGTTCTTC. The encoded protein is CASSVGYNEQFF.

The chain combines TRBV6-5 with TRBJ2-7; tentatively, D is TRBD1 (6 bases). The CDR3 has 16 residues. Germline V gene sequence: CDR1 MNHEY, CDR2 SVGAGI. Deletions cut 3 bases from V and 6 bases from J, with 21 bases between. CDR3 residues: CASSYRAGARRGEQYF. The DNA of the CDR3 is TGTGCCAGCAGTTATCGGGCAGGGGCCCGAAGGGGCGAGCAGTACTTC.

The rearrangement joins TRBV7-8 to TRBJ2-4; possible D gene TRBD1, 5 bases. This CDR3 comprises 15 residues. V lost 4 bases, J lost 4 bases, and 14 bases lay in between. Germline lookup yields CDR1 SGHVS and CDR2 FQNEAQ. The CDR3 DNA follows: TGTGCCAGCAGCTCGCTTCAGAACAGGAAAAACATTCAGTACTTC. Its protein is CASSSLQNRKNIQYF.

This clonotype appeared a single time. This rearrangement joins TRBV14 to TRBJ2-7; 9 bases line up with TRBD1. The V segment lost 2 bases and the J segment 4 bases; nucleotides outside the gene matches: 12. The CDR3 runs 17 residues. Per the germline V gene, CDR1 is SGHDN and CDR2 is FVKESK. The CDR3 DNA follows: TGTGCCAGCAGCCAAAAGAGAAGAAGGACAGGGGTTTACGAGCAGTACTTC. This sequence encodes CASSQKRRRTGVYEQYF.

The chain combines TRBV5-6 with TRBJ2-5; no clear D gene. This CDR3 region has 15 residues. The germline V and J ends were trimmed by 1 base and 2 bases, with 12 bases remaining between them. Germline CDR1 SGHDT, CDR2 YYEEEE. The CDR3 loop is CASSLFNRIQETQYF. The CDR3 coding sequence is TGTGCCAGCAGCTTGTTTAATCGGATTCAAGAGACCCAGTACTTC.

This clonotype is a singleton in its sample. The rearrangement uses TRBV3-1 and TRBJ2-7; 9 nucleotides line up with TRBD2. The germline CDR1 and CDR2 sequences are LGHDT and YNNKEL (reference sequence). The CDR3 spans 15 residues. After removal of 1 base from V and 5 bases from J, the junction contained 6 bases not matched to a gene. Written as DNA, the CDR3 is TGTGCCAGCAGCCAAGTTTGGGCGGGAGGGGACGAGCAGTACTTC. Translating gives CASSQVWAGGDEQYF.

This clonotype was detected once. The gene calls are TRBV11-1 and TRBJ2-3, with 10 bases that match TRBD2. J lost 1 base, V lost 6 bases, and 7 bases had no gene match. CDR1 and CDR2 from the germline V gene are SGHAT and FQDESV (reference sequence). This CDR3 comprises 16 residues. CDR3 nucleotide sequence: TGTGCCAGCAGGTCCGGGACTAGCGTTCGCACAGATACGCAGTATTTT. This translates into CASRSGTSVRTDTQYF.

This clonotype turned up a few times. The chain employs TRBV9 and TRBJ2-2, with D perhaps given as TRBD1 or TRBD2 (5 bases each). Germline V gene sequence: CDR1 SGDLS, CDR2 YYNGEE. V was shortened by 3 bases and J by 0 bases, with 9 bases between the two germline ends. The CDR3 is made up of 15 amino acids. CDR3 in DNA: TGTGCCAGCAGCGCCAAGGGACCGAACACCGGGGAGCTGTTTTTT. Translated, it gives CASSAKGPNTGELFF.

The V and J genes are TRBV29-1 and TRBJ2-5; a weak D match, TRBD2 (6 bases). Germline CDR1 SQVTM, CDR2 ANQGSEA. V lost 6 bases and J 0 bases, leaving 11 bases between the germline ends. This CDR3 is built from 13 residues. The CDR3 is CSVLGRYQETQYF. The CDR3 nucleotides read TGCAGCGTCCTCGGGAGATACCAAGAGACCCAGTACTTC.

This clonotype was counted between two and nine times. The chain is built from TRBV20-1 and TRBJ1-4; tentatively, D is TRBD1 (5 bases). CDR1 and CDR2 from the germline V gene are DFQATT and SNEGSKA (reference sequence). CDR3 size: 17 residues. Trimming pared 1 base from V and 8 bases from J, leaving 23 bases between. The DNA for the CDR3 is TGCAGTGCTAGAGTGGAGGGGTCAAAGGCGAAACTCGAAAAACTGTTTTTT. This sequence encodes CSARVEGSKAKLEKLFF.